The source of this T cell receptor beta chain is a study of blood T cell repertoires in COVID-19 (dated by TCRdb to 2018 to 2021). Background for the entire study: Samples from collaborators originated in the United States, Italy and Spain and spanned both the acute and convalescent phases of COVID-19. The material from the prospective study consisted of cDNA or gDNA derived from T cells, B-cell-depleted T cells, or PBMCs. The dataset comprised deeply sampled blood TCRbeta repertoires from subjects exposed to, actively infected with, or recovered from COVID-19. The repertoires were released in a freely available public database meant as a resource for research on the immune response to SARS-CoV-2. The samples were drawn from two sources: the first 160 participants of the ongoing ImmuneRACE study, and over 1,000 subjects contributed by 6 global collaborators. Sample metadata almost always included a de-identified subject ID, COVID-19 status, age in years and sex. Where available, HLA class I and class II types were obtained from metadata supplied by the sample provider rather than from assay-based typing.

The paper's findings and limits, for the study overall: Clinical and demographic metadata were provided uncurated, with the amount varying by source and participant.

With respect to this clone: Its antigen is not yet known. Base-call qualities are not available, and no considerably larger clone is one nucleotide away.

Participants in the prospective study were enrolled through a virtual design, were aged roughly 18 to 100 years, and lived in roughly 25 United States geographic areas. Cohort assignment in the prospective study relied on participant-reported clinical history from a screening survey and a study questionnaire. Recovered participants in ImmuneRACE Cohort 3 were defined as having two consecutive negative NP/OP PCR tests, clearance from a healthcare professional, or resolution of symptoms. In the prospective study, mobile phlebotomists collected whole blood, serum and a nasopharyngeal or oropharyngeal swab from each participant. Participants in the prospective study had the option to provide additional blood draws and questionnaires over a roughly 2-month period. Blood samples from the prospective study were shipped frozen or at room temperature prior to DNA extraction. The immunoSEQ Assay, a bias-controlled multiplex PCR, was used to amplify TCRbeta CDR3 regions from genomic DNA. In the source study's methods: The number of nucleated cells in each sample was estimated by amplification of reference gene primers within the assay. Sequence reads were collapsed and filtered to measure the absolute abundance of every unique TCRbeta CDR3 rearrangement. For each sample, productive Simpson clonality was calculated as the square root of Simpson's diversity index across productive rearrangements. Sourced from immuneACCESS, this table was stored by TCRdb with only in-frame sequences that have V and J called. A share of the clones is absent; for the studies checked, an unresolved V gene accounts for under half, and the remainder has no known explanation. The DNA was the basis for D and trimming; V, J and clone size are from that table. The sample profile shows fewer than 600,000 clones; roughly 90% of them were found once. The biggest ten clones account for less than 2% of the sample.

As encoded in the germline V gene (reference sequence), CDR1 is LNHDA while CDR2 is SQIVND. V is reduced by 0 bases and J by 8 bases, leaving a spacing of 14 bases between them. Spanning cysteine to phenylalanine, the CDR3 consists of 16 amino acids. The retained sequence is limited to the CDR3, 48 bases, with the frame set at the first base. The receptor's source is a woman between 40 and 50 years old who had recovered from COVID-19. What was sequenced was PBMCs or T cells enriched from blood (not recorded which). The rearranged chain carries TRBV19 and TRBJ1-6, with the D gene not confidently named. The DNA is as follows: TGTGCCAGTAGTATAGATCAAAGAAGAACGGATTCACCCCTCCACTTT. Its product reads: CASSIDQRRTDSPLHF.